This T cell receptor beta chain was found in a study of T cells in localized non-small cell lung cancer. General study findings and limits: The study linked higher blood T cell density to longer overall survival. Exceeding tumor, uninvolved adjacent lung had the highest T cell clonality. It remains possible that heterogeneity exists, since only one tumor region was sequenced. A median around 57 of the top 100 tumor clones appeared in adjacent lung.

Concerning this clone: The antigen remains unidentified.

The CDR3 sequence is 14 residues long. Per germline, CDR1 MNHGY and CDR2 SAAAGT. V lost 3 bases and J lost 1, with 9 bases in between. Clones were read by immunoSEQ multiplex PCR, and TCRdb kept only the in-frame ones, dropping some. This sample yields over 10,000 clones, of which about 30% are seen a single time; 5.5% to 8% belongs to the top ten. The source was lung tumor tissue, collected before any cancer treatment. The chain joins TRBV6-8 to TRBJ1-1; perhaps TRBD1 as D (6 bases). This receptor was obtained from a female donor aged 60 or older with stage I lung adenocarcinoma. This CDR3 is CASSYPGANTEAFF. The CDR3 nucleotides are TGTGCCAGCAGTTATCCGGGGGCGAACACTGAAGCTTTCTTT.